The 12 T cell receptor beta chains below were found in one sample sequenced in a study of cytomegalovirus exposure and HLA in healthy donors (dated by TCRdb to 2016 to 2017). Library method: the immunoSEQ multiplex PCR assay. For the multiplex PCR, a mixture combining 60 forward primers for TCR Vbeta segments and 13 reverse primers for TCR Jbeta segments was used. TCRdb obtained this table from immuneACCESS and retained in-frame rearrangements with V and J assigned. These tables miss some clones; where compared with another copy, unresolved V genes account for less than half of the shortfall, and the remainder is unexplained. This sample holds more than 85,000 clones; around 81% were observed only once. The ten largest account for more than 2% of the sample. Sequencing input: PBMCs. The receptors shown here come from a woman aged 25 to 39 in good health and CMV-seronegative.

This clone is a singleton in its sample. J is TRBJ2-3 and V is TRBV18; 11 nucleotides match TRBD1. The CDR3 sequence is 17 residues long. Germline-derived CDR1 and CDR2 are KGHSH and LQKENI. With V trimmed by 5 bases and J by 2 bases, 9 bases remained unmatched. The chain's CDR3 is CASSGSGQGGLTDTQYF. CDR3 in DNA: TGTGCCAGCTCAGGATCGGGACAGGGGGGCCTCACAGATACGCAGTATTTT.

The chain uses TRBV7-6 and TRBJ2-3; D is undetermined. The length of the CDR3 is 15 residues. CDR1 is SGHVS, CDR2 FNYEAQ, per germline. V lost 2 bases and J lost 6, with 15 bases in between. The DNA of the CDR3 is TGTGCCAGCAGCTTACCGTTGTCCGAGAGGGATACGCAGTATTTT. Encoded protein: CASSLPLSERDTQYF. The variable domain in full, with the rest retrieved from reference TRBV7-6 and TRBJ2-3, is GAGVSQSPRYKVTKRGQDVALRCDPISGHVSLYWYRQALGQGPEFLTYFNYEAQQDKSGLPNDRFSAERPEGSISTLTIQRTEQRDSAMYRCASSLPLSERDTQYFGPGTRLTVL.

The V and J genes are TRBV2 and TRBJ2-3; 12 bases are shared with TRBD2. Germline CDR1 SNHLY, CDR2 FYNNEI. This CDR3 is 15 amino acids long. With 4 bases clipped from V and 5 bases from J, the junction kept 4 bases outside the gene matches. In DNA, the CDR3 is TGTGCCAGCAGTGTGACTAGCGGGGGTGGAGATACGCAGTATTTT. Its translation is CASSVTSGGGDTQYF. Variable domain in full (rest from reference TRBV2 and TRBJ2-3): EPEVTQTPSHQVTQMGQEVILRCVPISNHLYFYWYRQILGQKVEFLVSFYNNEISEKSEIFDDQFSVERPDGSNFTLKIRSTKLEDSAMYFCASSVTSGGGDTQYFGPGTRLTVL.

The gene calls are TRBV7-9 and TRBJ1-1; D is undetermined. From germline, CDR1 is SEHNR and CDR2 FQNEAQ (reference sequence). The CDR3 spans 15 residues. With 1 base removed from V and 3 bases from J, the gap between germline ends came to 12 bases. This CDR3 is CASSLVSGHDTEAFF. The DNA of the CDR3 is TGTGCCAGCAGCTTAGTGAGCGGCCATGACACTGAAGCTTTCTTT.

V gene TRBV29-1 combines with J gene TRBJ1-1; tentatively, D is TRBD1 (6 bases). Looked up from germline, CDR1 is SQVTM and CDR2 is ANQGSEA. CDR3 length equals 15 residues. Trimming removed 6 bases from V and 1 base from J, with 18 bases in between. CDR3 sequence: CSVLVSGHPNTEAFF. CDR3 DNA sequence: TGCAGCGTCCTAGTTTCGGGACACCCGAACACTGAAGCTTTCTTT. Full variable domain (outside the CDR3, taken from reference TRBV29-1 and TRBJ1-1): SAVISQKPSRDICQRGTSLTIQCQVDSQVTMMFWYRQQPGQSLTLIATANQGSEATYESGFVIDKFPISRPNLTFSTLTVSNMSPEDSSIYLCSVLVSGHPNTEAFFGQGTRLTVV.

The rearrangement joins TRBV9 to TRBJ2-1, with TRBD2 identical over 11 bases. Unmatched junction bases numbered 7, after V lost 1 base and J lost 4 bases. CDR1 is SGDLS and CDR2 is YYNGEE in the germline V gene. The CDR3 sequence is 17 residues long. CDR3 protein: CASSVYRSGRGYNEQFF. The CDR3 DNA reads TGTGCCAGCAGCGTATACCGTAGCGGGAGGGGGTACAATGAGCAGTTCTTC.

DNA for the CDR3: TGTGCCAGCAGTGAAGCCCGGGGTAACACCGGGGAGCTGTTTTTT. Residues: CASSEARGNTGELFF. The V call is TRBV2, the J call TRBJ2-2; perhaps TRBD2 as D (5 bases). The CDR3 spans 15 residues. The V gene's germline CDR1 is SNHLY and CDR2 FYNNEI. Trimming stripped 0 bases from V and 2 bases from J, with 7 bases between. Using reference TRBV2 and TRBJ2-2 for the parts outside the CDR3, the full variable domain is EPEVTQTPSHQVTQMGQEVILRCVPISNHLYFYWYRQILGQKVEFLVSFYNNEISEKSEIFDDQFSVERPDGSNFTLKIRSTKLEDSAMYFCASSEARGNTGELFFGEGSRLTVL.

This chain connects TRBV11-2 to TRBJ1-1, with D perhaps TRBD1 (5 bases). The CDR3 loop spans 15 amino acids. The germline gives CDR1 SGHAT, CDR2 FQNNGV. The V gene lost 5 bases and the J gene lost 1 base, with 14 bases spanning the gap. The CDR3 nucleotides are TGTGCCAGCAGCGGAGGGGACGGATGGAACACTGAAGCTTTCTTT. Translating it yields CASSGGDGWNTEAFF.

CDR3 protein: CASHLTTPNEQFF. The CDR3 DNA reads as TGCGCCAGCCACTTGACGACACCCAATGAGCAGTTCTTC. The gene calls are TRBV10-1 and TRBJ2-1; D is ambiguous. The CDR3 covers 13 residues. V lost 8 bases and J 6 bases, leaving 14 bases between the germline ends. Germline assignment: CDR1 WNHNN and CDR2 SYGVQD (reference sequence).

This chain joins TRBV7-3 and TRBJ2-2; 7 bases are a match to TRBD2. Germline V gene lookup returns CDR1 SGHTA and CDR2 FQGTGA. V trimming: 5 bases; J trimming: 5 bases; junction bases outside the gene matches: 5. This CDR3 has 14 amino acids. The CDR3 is CASSVGLETGELFF. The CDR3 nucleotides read TGTGCCAGCAGCGTCGGACTAGAGACCGGGGAGCTGTTTTTT.

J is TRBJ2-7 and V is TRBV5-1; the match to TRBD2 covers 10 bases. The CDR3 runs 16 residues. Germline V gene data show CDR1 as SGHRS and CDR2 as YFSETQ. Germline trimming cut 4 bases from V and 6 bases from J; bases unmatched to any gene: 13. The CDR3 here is CASSPGGSGRVREQYF. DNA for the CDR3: TGCGCCAGCAGCCCGGGAGGAAGCGGGAGGGTCCGCGAGCAGTACTTC.

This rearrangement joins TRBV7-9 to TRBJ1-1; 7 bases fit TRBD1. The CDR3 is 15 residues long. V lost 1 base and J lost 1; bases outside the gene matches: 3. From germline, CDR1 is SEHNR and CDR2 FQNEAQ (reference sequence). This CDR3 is CASSLDRQGNTEAFF. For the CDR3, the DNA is TGTGCCAGCAGCTTAGATCGACAGGGGAACACTGAAGCTTTCTTT.